This T cell receptor (beta chain) was sequenced during a study of blood T cell repertoires in COVID-19. The overall study: COVID-19 samples from acute and convalescent phases originated in the United States, Italy and Spain. T cells, B-cell-depleted T cells, or PBMCs supplied cDNA or gDNA.

Generated by immunoSEQ multiplex PCR, the TCRdb table keeps only in-frame clones and is missing some. Of roughly 400,000 clones in the sample, about 92% were seen once. V lost 2 bases and J 6 bases, leaving 13 bases between the germline ends. CDR3 length equals 15 residues. The germline V gene has CDR1 SGHVS and CDR2 FQNEAQ. This rearrangement joins TRBV7-8 to TRBJ2-2; D possibly corresponds to TRBD2 (7 bases). The sample consisted of PBMCs or T cells enriched from blood (not recorded which). This clonotype was obtained from a young man who had recovered from COVID-19. The CDR3 nucleotides are TGTGCCAGCAGCTTAAGGGGGGGCTTCGCCGGGGAGCTGTTTTTT. It translates to CASSLRGGFAGELFF. Filled out from reference TRBV7-8 and TRBJ2-2, the complete variable domain reads GAGVSQSPRYKVAKRGQDVALRCDPISGHVSLFWYQQALGQGPEFLTYFQNEAQLDKSGLPSDRFFAERPEGSVSTLKIQRTQQEDSAVYLCASSLRGGFAGELFFGEGSRLTVL.